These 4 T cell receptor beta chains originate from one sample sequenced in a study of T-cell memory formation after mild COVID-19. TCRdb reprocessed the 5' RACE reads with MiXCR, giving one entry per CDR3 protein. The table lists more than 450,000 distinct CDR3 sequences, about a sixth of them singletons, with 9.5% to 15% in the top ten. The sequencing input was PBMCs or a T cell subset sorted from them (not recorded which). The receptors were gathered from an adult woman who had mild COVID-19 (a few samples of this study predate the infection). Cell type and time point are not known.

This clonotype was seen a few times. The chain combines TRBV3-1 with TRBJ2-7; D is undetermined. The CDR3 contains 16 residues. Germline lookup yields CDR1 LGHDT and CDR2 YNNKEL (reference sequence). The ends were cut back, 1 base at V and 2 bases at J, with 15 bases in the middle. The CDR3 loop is CASSQGWTDFTYEQYF. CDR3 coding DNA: TGTGCCAGCAGCCAAGGCTGGACCGATTTTACCTACGAGCAGTACTTC.

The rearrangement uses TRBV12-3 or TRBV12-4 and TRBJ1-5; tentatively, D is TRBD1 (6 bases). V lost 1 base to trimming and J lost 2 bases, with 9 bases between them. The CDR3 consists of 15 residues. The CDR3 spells CASSLETGGNQPQHF. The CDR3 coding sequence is TGTGCCAGCAGTTTAGAGACAGGAGGCAATCAGCCCCAGCATTTT.

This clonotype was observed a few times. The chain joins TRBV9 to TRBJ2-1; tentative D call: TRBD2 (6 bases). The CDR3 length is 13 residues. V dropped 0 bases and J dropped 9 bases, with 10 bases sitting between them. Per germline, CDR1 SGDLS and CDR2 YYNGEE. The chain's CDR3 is CASSVDGSGEQFF. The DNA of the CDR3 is TGTGCCAGCAGCGTAGACGGTAGCGGTGAGCAGTTCTTC.

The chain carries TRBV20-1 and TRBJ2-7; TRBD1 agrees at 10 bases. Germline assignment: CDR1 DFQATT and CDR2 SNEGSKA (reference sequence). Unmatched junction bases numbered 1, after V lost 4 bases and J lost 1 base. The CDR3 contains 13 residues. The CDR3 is CSATGQGSYEQYF. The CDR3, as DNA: TGCAGTGCTACGGGACAGGGGTCCTACGAGCAGTACTTC.